This note documents a single TCR beta chain sequence. No antigen is known for it. Profiled with immunoSEQ multiplex PCR; TCRdb holds only in-frame clones, not every one. The sample has over 150,000 clones; 85% to 90% are singletons. CDR3 length: 15 residues. V gave up 5 bases and J gave up 3 bases, with 16 bases separating them. The germline V gene has CDR1 SGHVS and CDR2 FQNEAQ. Separate from the approximately 670-subject first cohort was the approximately 120-subject validation cohort, to which the donors belonged. The data originate from a study of cytomegalovirus exposure and HLA in healthy donors. Study outcomes and limitations: Some TCR beta chains (approximately 180 of them) were listed as cytomegalovirus-associated.

The sequenced material came from PBMCs. This sequence joins TRBV7-8 and TRBJ1-2; D possibly corresponds to TRBD1 (6 bases). The sequence derives from a man aged 18 to 29 in good health and CMV-seropositive. CDR3 in amino acids: CASSPMAGVDYGYTF. CDR3 sequence (DNA): TGTGCCAGCAGCCCAATGGCAGGGGTAGACTATGGCTACACCTTC.